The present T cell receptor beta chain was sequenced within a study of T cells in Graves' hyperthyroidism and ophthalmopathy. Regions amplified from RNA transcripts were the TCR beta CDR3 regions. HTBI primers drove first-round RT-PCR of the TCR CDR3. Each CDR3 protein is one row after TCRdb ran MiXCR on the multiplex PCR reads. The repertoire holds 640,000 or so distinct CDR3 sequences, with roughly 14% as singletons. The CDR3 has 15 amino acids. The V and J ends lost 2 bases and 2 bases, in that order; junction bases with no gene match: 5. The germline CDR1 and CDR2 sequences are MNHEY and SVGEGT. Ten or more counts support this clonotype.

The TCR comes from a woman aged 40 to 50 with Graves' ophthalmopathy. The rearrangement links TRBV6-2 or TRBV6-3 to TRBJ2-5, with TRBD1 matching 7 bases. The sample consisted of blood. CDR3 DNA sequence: TGTGCCAGCAGTTACCCCGGGACAGAACAAGAGACCCAGTACTTC. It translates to CASSYPGTEQETQYF.